This entry describes one T cell receptor beta chain. The target of this receptor is not known. No quality values exist for individual bases; no much larger clone is one base distant. This sample stems from a study of T-cell reconstitution after alpha-beta-depleted transplantation in children (dated by TCRdb to 2016 to 2017). Context from the whole study: Using TCR repertoire profiling, the study quantitatively followed how T-cell immune reconstitution unfolded in children after TCRalphabeta/CD19-depleted allogeneic hematopoietic cell transplantation.

The library was built by means of PCR. TCRdb records Illumina HiSeq 2500 as the sequencer. Molecular barcoding was employed in the preparation of TCR libraries, with unique molecular identifiers being used to normalize TCRbeta repertoire quantification. TCRdb ran its own pipeline on the public reads, namely fastp trimming at Q25 and MiXCR clone calling, and kept in-frame beta chains. Duplicate CDR3 protein sequences are folded into a single record with the most common DNA and genes. The sample includes 280,000 or so distinct CDR3 sequences, with around a tenth observed a single time. Clones ranked in the top ten supply 23% of the sample. This specimen's treatment or condition label, per the study, means: allogeneic hematopoietic cell transplantation with graft depleted of TCRalphabeta T cells and CD19 B cells. The children who served as transplant recipients had been given grafts of TCRalphabeta/CD19-depleted allogeneic hematopoietic cells.

What the study reported, not specific to this receptor: In some patients, the high TCRbeta diversity seen at day 60 was put down to recipient T cells and intrathymic progenitors that had survived conditioning. Apparently early alphabetaT-cell count recovery about two months after transplant reportedly relied on only several hundred rapidly expanded clones derived from non-depleted graft cells. Hyperexpanded clone frequencies declined over subsequent months; after one year, T-cell counts and TCRbeta diversity were mostly attributed to newly produced T cells.

The germline V and J ends show losses of 1 base and 9 bases respectively, and no gene match explains 2 bases of the junction. The CDR3 holds 12 amino acids from the cysteine to the phenylalanine. Of the read, only the CDR3 DNA is kept; its 36 bases are in frame from base 1. The germline V gene (reference sequence) provides CDR1 LGHDT and CDR2 YNNKEL. The sequence derives from a male patient between 2 and 10 years old who had a stem cell transplant for chronic granulomatous disease, so the T cells may come from the graft donor. The sequence is built from TRBV3-1 and TRBJ2-7; the junction holds 8 bases that match TRBD1. This sample comprised peripheral blood, obtained 180 days after TCRalphabeta/CD19-depleted stem cell transplant. The CDR3 corresponds to CASSQGQGTQYF. The bases read TGTGCCAGCAGCCAAGGACAGGGGACGCAGTACTTC.